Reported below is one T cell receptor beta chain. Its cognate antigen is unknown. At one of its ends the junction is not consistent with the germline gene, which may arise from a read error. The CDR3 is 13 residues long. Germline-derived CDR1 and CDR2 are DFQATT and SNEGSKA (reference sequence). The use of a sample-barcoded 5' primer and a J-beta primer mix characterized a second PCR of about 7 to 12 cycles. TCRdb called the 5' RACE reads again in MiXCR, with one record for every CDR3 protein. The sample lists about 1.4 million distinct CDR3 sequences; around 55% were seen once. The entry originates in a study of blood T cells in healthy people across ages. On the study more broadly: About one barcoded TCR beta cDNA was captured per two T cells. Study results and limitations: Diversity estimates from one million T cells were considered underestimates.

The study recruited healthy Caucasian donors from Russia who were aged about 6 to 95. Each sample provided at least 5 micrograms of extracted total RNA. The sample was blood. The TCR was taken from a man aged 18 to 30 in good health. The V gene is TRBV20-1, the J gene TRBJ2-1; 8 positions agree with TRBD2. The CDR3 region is CSAIAGNPGELFF. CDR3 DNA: TGCAGTGCCATAGCGGGGAACCCCGGGGAGCTGTTCTTC.